The text below deals with one T cell receptor beta chain. This specimen comes from a study of shared clonotypes between healthy human individuals. Generated by immunoSEQ multiplex PCR, the TCRdb table keeps only in-frame clones and is missing some. Of around 2.1 million clones listed, approximately 94% were seen once; the top ten hold over 0.1%. V lost 4 bases to trimming and J lost 4 bases, with 14 bases between them. From germline, CDR1 is SGHRS and CDR2 YFSETQ. The CDR3 has 14 residues. Material for sequencing was naive CD4+ T cells sorted from blood. Specified subset: CD45RA+ positively selected. The chain recombines TRBV5-1 with TRBJ2-5; tentatively, D is TRBD1 (8 bases). This sequence was found in a man younger than 35 in good health. The CDR3 DNA follows: TGCGCCAGCAGCATACAGGGGGAGGGAGAGACCCAGTACTTC. Protein product: CASSIQGEGETQYF.